This is a list of T cell receptor beta chains from one sample in a study of blood T cell repertoires in COVID-19. The repertoire was sequenced with immunoSEQ multiplex PCR; TCRdb's copy has only in-frame clones and lacks some. The table shows 250,000 to 350,000 clones, with roughly 88% occurring only once. What was sequenced was peripheral blood. These receptors all stem from a human donor with COVID-19, enrolled during active disease. The donor label of this sample is uncertain. The CDR3 runs from the conserved cysteine through the conserved F or W. The D gene is left open where the match is weak. Clone sizes are given selectively: once, few, many, or a class where the clone is expanded.

d_call,v_call,j_call,clone_size,cdr3_aa,cdr3_nt
.,TRBV27,TRBJ2-7,.,CASRSTAGISYEQYF,TGTGCCAGCAGGTCGACGGCGGGGATCTCCTACGAGCAGTACTTC
.,TRBV27,TRBJ1-2,.,CASSLRGSLGYTF,TGTGCCAGCAGTTTAAGGGGGAGTCTTGGCTACACCTTC
TRBD1,TRBV3-1/TRBV3-2,TRBJ1-2,.,CASSQDGTGRGGYTF,TGTGCCAGCAGCCAGGATGGGACAGGGAGAGGAGGCTACACCTTC
TRBD1,TRBV19,TRBJ1-1,.,CASSGQVSTEAFF,TGTGCCAGCTCGGGACAGGTGAGCACTGAAGCTTTCTTT
TRBD2,TRBV27,TRBJ2-7,.,CASSLRTGTSGNRQYF,TGTGCCAGCAGTTTACGGACCGGGACTAGCGGGAATCGGCAGTACTTC
TRBD1,TRBV5-1,TRBJ1-4,.,CASSLSTGREKLFF,TGCGCCAGCAGCTTGTCGACAGGGCGCGAAAAACTGTTTTTT
TRBD2,TRBV7-2,TRBJ2-1,.,CASSPISSGAEQFF,TGTGCCAGCAGCCCTATCTCTAGCGGTGCTGAGCAGTTCTTC
.,TRBV7-9,TRBJ1-1,.,CASSNSGGAFF,TGTGCCAGCAGCAACAGCGGCGGGGCTTTCTTT
.,TRBV12-3/TRBV12-4,TRBJ1-5,.,CASGGRRGQPQHF,TGTGCCAGCGGGGGCAGACGAGGTCAGCCCCAGCATTTT
.,TRBV7-2,TRBJ2-1,.,CASSATYRSYNEQFF,TGTGCCAGCAGCGCGACATACCGCTCCTACAATGAGCAGTTCTTC
.,TRBV27,TRBJ1-1,.,CASSGTPGSTEAFF,TGTGCCAGCAGCGGGACTCCTGGGAGCACTGAAGCTTTCTTT
.,TRBV4-1,TRBJ2-3,.,CASSQYGLGEDTQYF,TGCGCCAGCAGCCAATACGGACTCGGGGAAGATACGCAGTATTTT
TRBD2,TRBV29-1,TRBJ2-1,many,CSVSGGSSYNEQFF,TGCAGCGTTTCCGGGGGGAGTTCCTACAATGAGCAGTTCTTC
TRBD1,TRBV3-1/TRBV3-2,TRBJ1-3,.,CASSLRDSSGNTIYF,TGTGCCAGCAGCCTCCGGGACAGCTCTGGAAACACCATATATTTT
TRBD1,TRBV28,TRBJ1-4,.,CASLPRKQGNEKLFF,TGTGCCAGCCTCCCCCGGAAACAGGGGAATGAAAAACTGTTTTTT
TRBD2,TRBV5-1,TRBJ2-3,.,CASSLVLAGASDTQYF,TGCGCCAGCAGCTTGGTTCTAGCGGGAGCGTCAGATACGCAGTATTTT
TRBD1,TRBV27,TRBJ1-2,.,CASSSPGQGNYGYTF,TGTGCCAGCAGTTCCCCGGGACAGGGGAACTATGGCTACACCTTC
.,TRBV6-5,TRBJ2-1,.,CASSPTGGDEQFF,TGTGCCAGCAGCCCAACCGGGGGAGATGAGCAGTTCTTC
.,TRBV19,TRBJ1-1,.,CASILLRPRGSTEAFF,TGTGCCAGTATCCTCCTGCGCCCTCGAGGTAGCACTGAAGCTTTCTTT
.,TRBV24-1,TRBJ1-1,few,CATSASGTTSEAFF,TGTGCCACCAGTGCGTCCGGGACTACCTCTGAAGCTTTCTTT
.,TRBV19,TRBJ1-1,.,CASSAIGGREVLNTEAFF,TGTGCCAGTAGTGCCATTGGGGGGAGGGAGGTGTTGAACACTGAAGCTTTCTTT
TRBD2,TRBV3-1/TRBV3-2,TRBJ2-1,.,CASRSGRTVNEQFF,TGTGCCAGCAGGAGCGGGAGGACGGTCAATGAGCAGTTCTTC
TRBD2,TRBV28,TRBJ2-5,.,CASSLSPRLAGGPGEETQYF,TGTGCCAGCAGTTTATCTCCTCGACTAGCGGGAGGGCCTGGTGAAGAGACCCAGTACTTC
.,TRBV7-2,TRBJ2-3,.,CASAGGTSTDTQYF,TGTGCCAGCGCAGGAGGCACTAGCACAGATACGCAGTATTTT
TRBD1,TRBV7-9,TRBJ1-4,.,CASSLNGPIRTGDEKLFF,TGTGCCAGCAGCTTAAACGGTCCTATCCGGACAGGGGATGAAAAACTGTTTTTT
.,TRBV19,TRBJ1-5,few,CASSNRWGSNQPQHF,TGTGCCAGTAGTAACAGGTGGGGTAGCAATCAGCCCCAGCATTTT